A single sample gave rise to the 20 T cell receptor beta chains below, sequenced in a study of blood T cell repertoires in COVID-19. This table comes from immunoSEQ multiplex PCR, and its TCRdb copy is limited to in-frame clones, with some not included. The table shows some 250,000 clones, with around 89% occurring only once. What was sequenced was peripheral blood. These receptors were obtained from a woman aged 40 to 50 who had recovered from COVID-19.

In this sample, this clone turned up many times. The chain recombines TRBV19 with TRBJ1-5, with TRBD1 matching 10 bases. CDR1 is LNHDA, CDR2 SQIVND, per germline (reference sequence). The CDR3 is 14 residues long. J gave up 5 bases and V 4 bases, and 2 bases lay outside the gene matches. Here the CDR3 DNA reads TGTGCCAGTAGTACGACAGGGGGCCATCAGCCCCAGCATTTT. Amino acids: CASSTTGGHQPQHF. Together with reference TRBV19 and TRBJ1-5, the CDR3 gives the full variable domain: DGGITQSPKYLFRKEGQNVTLSCEQNLNHDAMYWYRQDPGQGLRLIYYSQIVNDFQKGDIAEGYSVSREKKESFPLTVTSAQKNPTAFYLCASSTTGGHQPQHFGDGTRLSIL.

The rearrangement uses TRBV20-1 and TRBJ1-1, with a tentative D call TRBD1 (5 bases). Germline V gene sequence: CDR1 DFQATT, CDR2 SNEGSKA (reference sequence). The CDR3 is 11 residues long. V was clipped by 6 bases and J by 10 bases, with 15 bases between them. The CDR3 sequence is CSANPRGGAFF. The CDR3 bases are TGCAGTGCCAACCCGCGGGGGGGAGCTTTCTTT.

The J gene is TRBJ1-1, the V gene TRBV19; the D gene is possibly TRBD1 (5 bases). The CDR3 loop spans 16 amino acids. Trimming shortened V by 1 base and J by 6 bases, and 18 bases separated the two germline ends. In germline, CDR1 is LNHDA, CDR2 SQIVND (reference sequence). The CDR3, as DNA: TGTGCCAGTAGTATAGCCCGGGGAGGGGTTGGGGCTGAAGCTTTCTTT. Translation gives CASSIARGGVGAEAFF.

This clone was recorded once. This chain links TRBV7-5 with TRBJ2-5; TRBD1, the table's D call, was not compared with the DNA. TRBV7-5 is termed a pseudogene. CDR3 length: 13 residues. CDR3 coding DNA: TGTGCCAGAAGCTGGGCAGAACAAGAGACCCAGTACTTC. This gives the protein CARSWAEQETQYF.

CDR3 sequence: CASTEGRLRLFF. Here the CDR3 DNA reads TGTGCCAGCACCGAGGGGAGGTTACGGTTGTTTTTT. The chain couples TRBV7-9 to TRBJ2-2; D might be TRBD2 (6 bases). Germline V gene data show CDR1 as SEHNR and CDR2 as FQNEAQ (reference sequence). CDR3 length: 12 amino acids. Trimming stripped 7 bases from V and 15 bases from J, with 18 bases between.

This clone was picked up one time. CDR3 coding DNA: TGTGCCAGCAGTCCACGGACAGGCTATGAAAAACTGTTTTTT. Translation: CASSPRTGYEKLFF. The chain joins TRBV6-5 to TRBJ1-4; 7 nucleotides match TRBD1. V dropped 5 bases and J dropped 6; count of bases not matched to a gene: 6. This CDR3 region has 14 residues. Germline values: CDR1 MNHEY, CDR2 SVGAGI.

The chain joins TRBV7-2 to TRBJ2-3; weak D call: TRBD2 (5 bases). The CDR3 contains 17 residues. Trimming left V 0 bases short and J 4 bases short, with 17 bases between. CDR1 is SGHTA, CDR2 FQGNSA, per germline. The CDR3: CASSLARGSPGADTQYF. As DNA, the CDR3 is TGTGCCAGCAGCTTAGCCCGGGGTAGCCCCGGGGCAGATACGCAGTATTTT.

The rearrangement joins TRBV5-4 to TRBJ1-5; D ambiguous. Per germline, CDR1 SGHNT and CDR2 YYREEE (reference sequence). This CDR3 is built from 12 residues. V lost 4 bases to trimming and J lost 5 bases, with 7 bases between them. The CDR3 sequence is CASSVRDQPQHF. In nucleotides, the CDR3 is TGTGCCAGCAGCGTTCGGGATCAGCCCCAGCATTTT.

The J gene is TRBJ1-4, the V gene TRBV29-1; 7 bases agree with TRBD1. With V trimmed by 1 base and J by 4 bases, 9 bases remained unmatched. This CDR3 region has 16 residues. Germline assignment: CDR1 SQVTM and CDR2 ANQGSEA. The CDR3 DNA follows: TGCAGCGTTGAAGGTCCCCCGGGACAGAGTAATGAAAAACTGTTTTTT. Its protein product is CSVEGPPGQSNEKLFF.

The chain carries TRBV11-2 and TRBJ2-5; 12 bases are shared with TRBD2. J was trimmed by 5 bases and V by 5 bases; bases with no gene match: 6. Germline V gene lookup returns CDR1 SGHAT and CDR2 FQNNGV. The CDR3 is 15 amino acids. In DNA form, the CDR3 reads TGTGCCAGCAGCGCCCGACTAGCGGGAGTGGAGACCCAGTACTTC. Residues: CASSARLAGVETQYF.

The chain couples TRBV6-5 to TRBJ1-3; unclear D gene. The CDR3 length is 15 residues. CDR1 is MNHEY and CDR2 is SVGAGI in the germline V gene. V gave up 11 bases and J gave up 0 bases, with 17 bases separating them. The CDR3 nucleotides are TGTGCCGTGTGGGCATCTTTCGGCTCTGGAAACACCATATATTTT. Translation gives CAVWASFGSGNTIYF.

The gene calls are TRBV19 and TRBJ1-2; 7 bases are a match to TRBD1. Germline V gene data show CDR1 as LNHDA and CDR2 as SQIVND (reference sequence). V shed 7 bases and J 4 bases; nucleotides not matched to a gene: 6. The CDR3 has 13 residues. The CDR3 sequence is CASTMGQPYGYTF. CDR3 nucleotides: TGTGCCAGTACCATGGGACAGCCCTATGGCTACACCTTC.

This clone was recorded once. The genes are TRBV6-5 and TRBJ2-1, with 11 bases aligning to TRBD2. Looked up from germline, CDR1 is MNHEY and CDR2 is SVGAGI. CDR3 length: 15 amino acids. J gave up 5 bases and V 7 bases, and 7 bases lay outside the gene matches. The CDR3 reads CASIGIAGGDNEQFF. CDR3 sequence (DNA): TGTGCCAGCATCGGGATAGCGGGAGGGGACAATGAGCAGTTCTTC.

This clone occurred once. The J gene is TRBJ1-1, the V gene TRBV11-3; no clear D. The CDR3 consists of 15 residues. Germline loops: CDR1 SGHNT, CDR2 YENEEA. V was clipped by 6 bases and J by 4 bases, with 18 bases between them. The CDR3 reads CASSPNTGGGTEAFF. The CDR3 bases are TGTGCCAGCAGTCCAAACACGGGAGGTGGCACTGAAGCTTTCTTT.

This clone was recorded a few times. The V gene is TRBV27, the J gene TRBJ1-5; D is perhaps TRBD1 (6 bases). The germline V and J ends were trimmed by 8 bases and 2 bases, with 22 bases remaining between them. Germline loops: CDR1 MNHEY, CDR2 SMNVEV (reference sequence). The CDR3 loop spans 17 amino acids. CDR3 residues: CASRGGKGDVGNQPQHF. In DNA, the CDR3 is TGTGCCAGCCGAGGGGGTAAGGGGGACGTGGGCAATCAGCCCCAGCATTTT.

In its sample, this clone was seen once. The chain couples TRBV9 to TRBJ2-1; 9 bases map to TRBD2. Germline V gives CDR1 SGDLS, CDR2 YYNGEE. The ends lost 4 bases at V and 2 bases at J; junction bases unmatched: 7. This CDR3 is built from 16 residues. CDR3 residues: CASSPRRGGAYNEQFF. CDR3 bases: TGTGCCAGCAGCCCCCGGCGGGGGGGGGCCTACAATGAGCAGTTCTTC.

This chain uses TRBV2 with TRBJ1-1; 8 bases are a match to TRBD1. The V and J ends lost 6 bases and 1 base, in that order; junction bases with no gene match: 4. CDR3 length equals 14 residues. CDR1 is SNHLY, CDR2 FYNNEI, per germline. CDR3 sequence: CASRYGQGNTEAFF. DNA of the CDR3: TGTGCCAGCAGGTACGGACAGGGGAACACTGAAGCTTTCTTT.

The CDR3 sequence is CASSHRGPSYNEQFF. The CDR3 coding sequence is TGTGCCAGCAGTCACAGGGGCCCCTCCTACAATGAGCAGTTCTTC. The V gene is TRBV6-2 or TRBV6-3, the J gene TRBJ2-1; 7 nucleotides line up with TRBD1. Germline V CDR1 and CDR2: MNHEY, SVGEGT. V was pared by 5 bases and J by 0 bases, with 4 bases of the junction left unmatched. CDR3 length: 15 residues.

V gene TRBV15 combines with J gene TRBJ1-1; D not certain. Germline V gene lookup returns CDR1 LNHNV and CDR2 YYDKDF (reference sequence). Trimming pared 1 base from V and 3 bases from J, leaving 12 bases between. The CDR3 is 15 amino acids. In DNA form, the CDR3 reads TGTGCCACCAGCAGAGGGCCGGGTTCGGACACTGAAGCTTTCTTT. As protein: CATSRGPGSDTEAFF.

The chain uses TRBV6-5 and TRBJ1-2; D might be TRBD1 (6 bases). Germline values: CDR1 MNHEY, CDR2 SVGAGI. This CDR3 spans 15 amino acids. Trimming stripped 7 bases from V and 4 bases from J, with 19 bases between. Here the CDR3 reads CASTFYPGGAYGYTF. CDR3 coding DNA: TGTGCCAGCACGTTCTACCCGGGGGGGGCCTATGGCTACACCTTC.